This T cell receptor (beta chain) comes out of a study of low-dose radiotherapy and immunotherapy resistance in tumors. The time point here: before trial treatment. Treatment of the donors consisted of nivolumab and ipilimumab (plus aspirin, low-dose cyclophosphamide and low-dose radiotherapy). Eligibility criteria specified advanced solid malignancies devoid of tumor-infiltrating lymphocytes. Germline V lookup: CDR1 DFQATT, CDR2 SNEGSKA (reference sequence). Trimming cost V 4 bases and J 3 bases, with 17 bases left between them. This CDR3 has 15 residues. TRAV and TRBV primers primed cDNA for both TCRalpha and TCRbeta. TCRs were put through roughly 20 PCR cycles of amplification with Phusion. A constant-region primer and the V-primer adapter served as the primer pair. TCRdb reanalysed the reads using MiXCR and keeps one entry per CDR3 protein. Of tens of thousands of distinct CDR3 sequences detected, around 17% appear once; the ten largest clones hold roughly 2.8%.

V usage is TRBV20-1 and J usage is TRBJ2-3, with D perhaps matching TRBD2 (5 bases). The TCR was taken from a male donor with prostate cancer. The material was PBMCs, obtained before treatment. The CDR3 region is CSATFFGRGTDTQYF. CDR3 sequence (DNA): TGCAGTGCTACCTTCTTCGGGCGCGGGACAGATACGCAGTATTTT.